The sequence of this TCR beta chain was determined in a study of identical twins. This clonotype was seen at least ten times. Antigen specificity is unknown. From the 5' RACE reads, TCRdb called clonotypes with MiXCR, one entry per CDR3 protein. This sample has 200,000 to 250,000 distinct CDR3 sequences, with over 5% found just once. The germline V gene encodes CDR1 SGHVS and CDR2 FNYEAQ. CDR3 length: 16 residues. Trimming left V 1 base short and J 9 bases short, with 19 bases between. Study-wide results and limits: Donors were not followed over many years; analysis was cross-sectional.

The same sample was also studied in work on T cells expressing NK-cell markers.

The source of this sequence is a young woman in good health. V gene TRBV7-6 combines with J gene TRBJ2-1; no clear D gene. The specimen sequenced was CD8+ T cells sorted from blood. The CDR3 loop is CASSLVSASYPSEQFF. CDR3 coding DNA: TGTGCCAGCAGCTTAGTATCGGCTAGTTACCCTAGTGAGCAGTTCTTC.